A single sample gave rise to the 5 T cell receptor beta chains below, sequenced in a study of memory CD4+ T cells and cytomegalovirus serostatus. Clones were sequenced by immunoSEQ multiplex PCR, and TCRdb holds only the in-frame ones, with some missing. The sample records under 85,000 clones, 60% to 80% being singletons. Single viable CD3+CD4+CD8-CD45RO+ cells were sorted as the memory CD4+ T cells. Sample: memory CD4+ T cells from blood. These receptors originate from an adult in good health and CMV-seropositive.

CDR3 DNA sequence: TGTGCCAGCAGTTCGCTAGGGAGAGAGACCCAGTACTTC. Protein sequence: CASSSLGRETQYF. The genes are TRBV25-1 and TRBJ2-5; D perhaps matches TRBD2 (5 bases). Germline values: CDR1 MGHDK, CDR2 SYGVNS. This CDR3 contains 13 residues. V lost 5 bases and J 4 bases, leaving 11 bases between the germline ends. Variable domain in full (rest from reference TRBV25-1 and TRBJ2-5): EADIYQTPRYLVIGTGKKITLECSQTMGHDKMYWYQQDPGMELHLIHYSYGVNSTEKGDLSSESTVSRIRTEHFPLTLESARPSHTSQYLCASSSLGRETQYFGPGTRLLVL.

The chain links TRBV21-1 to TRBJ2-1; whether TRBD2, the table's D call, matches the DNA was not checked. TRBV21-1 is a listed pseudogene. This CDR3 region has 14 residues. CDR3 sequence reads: CASSPIGGYNEQFF. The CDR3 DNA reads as TGTGCCAGCAGCCCGATCGGCGGCTACAATGAGCAGTTCTTC.

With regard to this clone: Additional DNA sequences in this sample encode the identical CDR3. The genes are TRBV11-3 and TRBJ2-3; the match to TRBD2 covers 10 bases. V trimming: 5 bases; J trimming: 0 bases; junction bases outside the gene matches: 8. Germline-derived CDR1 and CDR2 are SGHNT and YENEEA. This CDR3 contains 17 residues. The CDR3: CASSRPTSGASTDTQYF. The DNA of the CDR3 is TGTGCCAGCAGCCGTCCTACTAGCGGGGCTAGCACAGATACGCAGTATTTT. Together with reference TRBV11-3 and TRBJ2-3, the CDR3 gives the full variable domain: EAGVVQSPRYKIIEKKQPVAFWCNPISGHNTLYWYLQNLGQGPELLIRYENEEAVDDSQLPKDRFSAERLKGVDSTLKIQPAELGDSAVYLCASSRPTSGASTDTQYFGPGTRLTVL.

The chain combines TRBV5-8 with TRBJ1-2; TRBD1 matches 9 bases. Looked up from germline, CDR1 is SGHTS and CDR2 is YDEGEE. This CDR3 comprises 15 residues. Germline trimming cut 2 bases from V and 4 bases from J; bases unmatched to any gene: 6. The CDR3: CASSFETGGAYGYTF. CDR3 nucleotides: TGTGCCAGCAGCTTTGAGACAGGGGGGGCCTATGGCTACACCTTC. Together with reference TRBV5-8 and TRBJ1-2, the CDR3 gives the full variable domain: EAGVTQSPTHLIKTRGQQATLRCSPISGHTSVYWYQQALGLGLQFLLWYDEGEERNRGNFPPRFSGRQFPNYSSELNVNALELEDSALYLCASSFETGGAYGYTFGSGTRLTVV.

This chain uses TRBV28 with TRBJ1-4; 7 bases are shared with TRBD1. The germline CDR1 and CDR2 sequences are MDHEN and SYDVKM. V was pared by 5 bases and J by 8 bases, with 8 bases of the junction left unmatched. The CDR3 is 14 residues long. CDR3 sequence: CASSTDRDSEKLFF. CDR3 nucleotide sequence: TGTGCCAGCAGTACAGACAGGGACTCCGAAAAACTGTTTTTT.